Listed below are T cell receptor beta chains from one sample, sequenced in a study of T cells in narcolepsy. Using immunoSEQ multiplex PCR, the repertoire was profiled, and TCRdb retains in-frame clones only, with some absent. The table includes 25,000 to 35,000 clones, 80% to 90% detected once. The sample taken for sequencing was CD45RA- memory CD4+ T cells from PBMCs. These receptors all stem from a human donor with narcolepsy. Each CDR3 is given with its conserved first and last residue. D genes are given only for firm matches. Expanded clones are given a class, and other clones once, few, many or no size at all.

CDR3 protein,CDR3 DNA,V gene,clone size,CDR3 length,J gene,D gene
CASSYSGLAGVYNEQFF,TGTGCCAGCAGTTACTCTGGACTAGCGGGGGTCTACAATGAGCAGTTCTTC,TRBV2,-,17,TRBJ2-1,TRBD2
CASSLGNPWAGELFF,TGTGCTAGCAGCTTAGGGAACCCGTGGGCCGGGGAGCTGTTTTTT,TRBV7-7,-,15,TRBJ2-2,-
CASSSGQGTTGELFF,TGTGCCAGCAGCTCCGGACAGGGGACCACCGGGGAGCTGTTTTTT,TRBV7-6,-,15,TRBJ2-2,TRBD1
CATRSSYEQYF,TGTGCCACCCGAAGCTCCTACGAGCAGTACTTC,TRBV19,-,11,TRBJ2-7,-
CASSLVSGVSYNEQFF,TGCGCCAGCAGCTTGGTGTCGGGGGTCTCCTACAATGAGCAGTTCTTC,TRBV5-1,-,16,TRBJ2-1,-
CASSRTGAGGGEQYF,TGTGCCAGCTCACGTACAGGAGCGGGAGGAGGCGAGCAGTACTTC,TRBV18,-,15,TRBJ2-7,TRBD2
CAWRSTAGVSYEQYF,TGTGCCTGGAGAAGCACGGCGGGGGTCTCCTACGAGCAGTACTTC,TRBV30,-,15,TRBJ2-7,TRBD2
CASSQIAGEQFF,TGTGCCAGCAGCCAGATAGCGGGTGAGCAGTTCTTC,TRBV28,-,12,TRBJ2-1,TRBD2
CASSFDLRSSREEQFF,TGTGCCAGCAGCTTCGACCTCCGCTCAAGCCGGGAAGAGCAGTTCTTC,TRBV5-6,-,16,TRBJ2-1,-
CASSSSTSGGAVLETQYF,TGTGCCAGCAGCTCATCGACTAGCGGGGGGGCCGTGCTCGAGACCCAGTACTTC,TRBV7-2,few,18,TRBJ2-5,TRBD2
CASSLGSSQETQYF,TGCGCCAGCAGCTTGGGCAGCTCGCAAGAGACCCAGTACTTC,TRBV5-1,-,14,TRBJ2-5,-
CASSTRANMNTEAFF,TGTGCCAGTAGTACGAGGGCCAACATGAACACTGAAGCTTTCTTT,TRBV19,-,15,TRBJ1-1,-
CASSKDRNEKLFF,TGTGCCAGCAGCAAAGACAGGAATGAAAAACTGTTTTTT,TRBV21-1,few,13,TRBJ1-4,-
CASSRGDGELFF,TGCGCCAGCAGCAGAGGGGATGGGGAGCTGTTTTTT,TRBV5-1,-,12,TRBJ2-2,-
CASSPSSGLAGTYEQYF,TGTGCCAGCTCACCAAGCTCCGGACTAGCGGGGACCTACGAGCAGTACTTC,TRBV18,-,17,TRBJ2-7,TRBD2
CASRPIGQGIHGYTF,TGTGCCAGCAGGCCCATCGGACAGGGAATACATGGCTACACCTTC,TRBV28,-,15,TRBJ1-2,TRBD1
CASSWGRNTGELFF,TGCGCCAGCAGCTGGGGGAGGAACACCGGGGAGCTGTTTTTT,TRBV5-1,-,14,TRBJ2-2,-
CASSLHSGRGEAFF,TGTGCCAGCAGTTTGCACAGCGGCAGGGGTGAAGCTTTCTTT,TRBV27,-,14,TRBJ1-1,-
CASSYTRWASYEQYF,TGTGCCAGCAGTTACACCCGCTGGGCTTCCTACGAGCAGTACTTC,TRBV6-5,-,15,TRBJ2-7,-
CASSFNPQGNTEAFF,TGCGCCAGCAGCTTTAATCCCCAGGGGAACACTGAAGCTTTCTTT,TRBV5-1,-,15,TRBJ1-1,-
CASRARGLADTQYF,TGCGCCAGCAGAGCCAGGGGGCTAGCAGATACGCAGTATTTT,TRBV5-1,-,14,TRBJ2-3,TRBD1
CASSGHREVLNTQYF,TGTGCCAGCAGTGGGCATCGGGAAGTCCTGAATACGCAGTATTTT,TRBV28,once,15,TRBJ2-3,-
CASSPDRNYGYTF,TGTGCCAGCAGCCCCGACAGAAACTATGGCTACACCTTC,TRBV7-2,-,13,TRBJ1-2,-
CASSDRVPYNSPLHF,TGTGCCAGCAGTGACAGGGTTCCCTATAATTCACCCCTCCACTTT,TRBV2,-,15,TRBJ1-6,-
CATLEGGGDTEAFF,TGTGCCACCCTAGAGGGAGGGGGAGACACTGAAGCTTTCTTT,TRBV19,few,14,TRBJ1-1,-
CASKDSRNTEAFF,TGTGCCAGTAAGGACAGTCGGAACACTGAAGCTTTCTTT,TRBV19,-,13,TRBJ1-1,-
CASSREAGYEQYF,TGCGCCAGCAGCCGAGAGGCAGGCTACGAGCAGTACTTC,TRBV5-1,-,13,TRBJ2-7,-
CASSRTTGLHEQYF,TGTGCCAGCAGTCGAACTACAGGGCTCCACGAGCAGTACTTC,TRBV6-1,-,14,TRBJ2-7,-
CASSEKERGRREQYF,TGTGCCAGCAGTGAAAAAGAGAGGGGGCGACGGGAGCAGTACTTC,TRBV2,-,15,TRBJ2-7,TRBD1
CASRNTGGAETQYF,TGTGCCAGCAGGAACACAGGGGGCGCAGAGACCCAGTACTTC,TRBV6-5,-,14,TRBJ2-5,TRBD1
CAISEGAGGDNEAFF,TGTGCCATCAGTGAAGGGGCAGGGGGCGATAATGAAGCTTTCTTT,TRBV10-3,-,15,TRBJ1-1,TRBD1
CATRPGTGLAKNIQYF,TGTGCCACTCGCCCCGGGACAGGGTTAGCCAAAAACATTCAGTACTTC,TRBV2,-,16,TRBJ2-4,TRBD1
CASAPTGGNTGELFF,TGTGCCAGCGCCCCGACAGGGGGCAACACCGGGGAGCTGTTTTTT,TRBV18,-,15,TRBJ2-2,TRBD1
CASRLAGVREQYF,TGTGCCAGCAGACTAGCGGGAGTGAGGGAGCAGTACTTC,TRBV11-2,-,13,TRBJ2-7,TRBD2
CASSQVRGTEAFF,TGTGCCAGTTCCCAGGTAAGGGGCACTGAAGCTTTCTTT,TRBV19,-,13,TRBJ1-1,-
CASSQAPGGASSYNSPLHF,TGTGCCAGCAGCCAGGCCCCAGGGGGGGCGAGCTCCTATAATTCACCCCTCCACTTT,TRBV7-8,-,19,TRBJ1-6,TRBD1
CASSEVSGGSYEQYF,TGTGCCAGCAGTGAAGTTAGCGGGGGCTCCTACGAGCAGTACTTC,TRBV6-1,-,15,TRBJ2-7,TRBD2
CASSVTNAGSPLETQYF,TGTGCCAGCAGTGTCACAAACGCGGGCTCCCCGTTGGAGACCCAGTACTTC,TRBV6-1,-,17,TRBJ2-5,-
CASSLVPSTGNGYTF,TGTGCCAGCAGCTTGGTACCCTCGACGGGGAACGGCTACACCTTC,TRBV5-5,once,15,TRBJ1-2,-
CASSFPEMENSPLHF,TGTGCCAGCAGCTTCCCAGAAATGGAGAATTCACCCCTCCACTTT,TRBV5-8,-,15,TRBJ1-6,-
CASSRDRVSYNEQFF,TGCGCCAGCAGCCGGGACAGGGTTTCCTACAATGAGCAGTTCTTC,TRBV5-1,few,15,TRBJ2-1,TRBD1
CASSPLPDSGDEQFF,TGTGCCAGCTCACCACTTCCGGACTCCGGGGATGAGCAGTTCTTC,TRBV18,-,15,TRBJ2-1,-
CASSRLAGGDNEQFF,TGTGCCAGCTCACGACTAGCGGGGGGGGACAATGAGCAGTTCTTC,TRBV18,-,15,TRBJ2-1,TRBD2
CASSPSGTNTEAFF,TGTGCCAGCTCACCGTCTGGGACCAACACTGAAGCTTTCTTT,TRBV18,-,14,TRBJ1-1,-
CASSLRAGSSYEQYF,TGTGCCAGCAGCTTACGGGCAGGGAGCTCCTACGAGCAGTACTTC,TRBV7-6,-,15,TRBJ2-7,-
CASSLVSPNTGELFF,TGCGCCAGCAGCTTGGTATCTCCTAACACCGGGGAGCTGTTTTTT,TRBV5-1,-,15,TRBJ2-2,-
CASSSRATRSNQPQHF,TGTGCCAGTAGTTCTCGGGCCACGAGGTCCAATCAGCCCCAGCATTTT,TRBV19,-,16,TRBJ1-5,-
CASSPYTGKSYEQYF,TGTGCCAGCAGCCCTTACACAGGGAAGTCCTACGAGCAGTACTTC,TRBV21-1,-,15,TRBJ2-7,-
CASSSIIWTENTGELFF,TGTGCCAGCAGTTCTATCATTTGGACCGAGAACACCGGGGAGCTGTTTTTT,TRBV27,-,17,TRBJ2-2,-
CASSTRTSGTAYEQYF,TGTGCCAGCAGCACACGGACTAGCGGGACCGCCTACGAGCAGTACTTC,TRBV11-1,once,16,TRBJ2-7,TRBD2
CASSGKPYEQYF,TGCGCCAGCAGTGGGAAGCCCTACGAGCAGTACTTC,TRBV10-2,few,12,TRBJ2-7,-
CASSFGRFNEQFF,TGTGCCAGCAGCTTTGGGCGGTTCAATGAGCAGTTCTTC,TRBV7-2,-,13,TRBJ2-1,-
CASSLDPWEQFF,TGTGCCAGCAGCTTAGATCCGTGGGAGCAGTTCTTC,TRBV11-3,-,12,TRBJ2-1,-